The clone carrying this T cell receptor beta chain was counted ten times or more. Physicians reached a diagnosis by relying on clinical symptoms, serum thyroxine, TRAb, thyroid ultrasound and orbital computed tomography. Amplification targeted the TCR beta CDR3 regions, with RNA transcripts as the source material. Second-round multiplex PCR came after a first-round RT-PCR that employed HTBI primers. TCRdb used MiXCR to reprocess the multiplex PCR reads, holding one entry per CDR3 protein. The sample contains a few hundred thousand distinct CDR3 sequences, under 20% of which appear only once. This sample is drawn from a study of Graves' ophthalmopathy and Graves' hyperthyroidism. The CDR3 contains 14 residues. Germline values: CDR1 LNHNV, CDR2 YYDKDF (reference sequence). Unmatched junction bases numbered 9, after V lost 1 base and J lost 9 bases.

The receptor comes from an adult man with Graves' ophthalmopathy. The genes are TRBV15 and TRBJ2-7; the match to TRBD2 covers 7 bases. Sequencing was carried out using peripheral blood. The CDR3 region is CATSRAGGREPQYF. CDR3 bases: TGTGCCACCAGCAGAGCCGGAGGGAGGGAACCGCAGTACTTC.